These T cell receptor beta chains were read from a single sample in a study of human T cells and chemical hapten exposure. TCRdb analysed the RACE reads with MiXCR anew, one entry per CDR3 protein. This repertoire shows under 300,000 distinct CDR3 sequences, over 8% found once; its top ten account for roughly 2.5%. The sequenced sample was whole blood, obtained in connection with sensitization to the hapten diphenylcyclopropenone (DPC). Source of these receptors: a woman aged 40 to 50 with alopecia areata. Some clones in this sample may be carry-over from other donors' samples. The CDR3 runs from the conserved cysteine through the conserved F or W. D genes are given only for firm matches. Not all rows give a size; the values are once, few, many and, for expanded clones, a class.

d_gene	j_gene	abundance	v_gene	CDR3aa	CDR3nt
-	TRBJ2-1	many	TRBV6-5	CATRFEGVYNEQFF	TGTGCCACCAGATTTGAGGGAGTATACAATGAGCAGTTCTTC
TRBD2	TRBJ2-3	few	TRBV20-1	CSASPLAGSTDTQYF	TGCAGTGCTAGTCCCCTAGCGGGTAGCACAGATACGCAGTATTTT
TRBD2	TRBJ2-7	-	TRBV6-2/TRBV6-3	CASSPQLSGSNTYEQYF	TGTGCCAGCAGTCCACAGTTGAGCGGGAGTAACACCTACGAGCAGTACTTC
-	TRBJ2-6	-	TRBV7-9	CASTPKNTDANVLTF	TGTGCCAGCACCCCTAAGAACACCGATGCCAACGTCCTGACTTTC
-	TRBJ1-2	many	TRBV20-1	CSASDPTYYGYTF	TGCAGTGCGTCGGATCCTACTTACTATGGCTACACCTTC
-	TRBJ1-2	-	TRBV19	CASTEVGALGVGYTF	TGTGCCAGTACCGAGGTTGGGGCCCTGGGCGTTGGCTACACCTTC
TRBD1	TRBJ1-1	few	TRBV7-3	CASSPTGATEAFF	TGTGCCAGCAGCCCCACAGGGGCCACTGAAGCTTTCTTT
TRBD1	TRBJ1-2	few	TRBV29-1	CSVGTGSGYTF	TGCAGCGTTGGGACAGGGAGTGGCTACACCTTC
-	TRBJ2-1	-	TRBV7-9	CASSFGAREQFF	TGTGCCAGCAGCTTCGGCGCTCGGGAGCAGTTCTTC
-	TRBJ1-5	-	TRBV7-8	CASSLDGLAGPQHF	TGTGCCAGCAGCTTAGACGGACTAGCGGGGCCCCAGCATTTT
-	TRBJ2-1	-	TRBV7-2	CASSFWPGRNEQFF	TGTGCCAGCAGCTTCTGGCCAGGGCGGAATGAGCAGTTCTTC
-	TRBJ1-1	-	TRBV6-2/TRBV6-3	CASSFAGGDTEAFF	TGTGCCAGCAGTTTCGCTGGAGGGGACACTGAAGCTTTCTTT
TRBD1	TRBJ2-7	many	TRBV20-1	CSARTGSYEQYF	TGCAGTGCTAGGACAGGGTCCTACGAGCAGTACTTC
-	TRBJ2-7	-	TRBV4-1	CASTPGPSLSYEQYF	TGCGCCAGCACCCCCGGACCCTCCCTCTCCTACGAGCAGTACTTC
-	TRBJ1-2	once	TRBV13	CASSLRGRPETNYGYTF	TGTGCCAGCAGCTTACGGGGGAGGCCCGAGACTAACTATGGCTACACCTTC
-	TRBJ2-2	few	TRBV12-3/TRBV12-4	CASRRDNTGELFF	TGTGCCAGCCGCAGGGACAACACCGGGGAGCTGTTTTTT